This TCR beta chain was observed in a study of cytomegalovirus exposure and HLA in healthy donors. The wider study: A prior analysis found 95 million to 140 million unique TCR beta sequences from some 200 million T cells.

13 Jbeta primers and 60 Vbeta primers were used for the PCR. Clones were read by immunoSEQ multiplex PCR, and TCRdb kept only the in-frame ones, dropping some. The sample carries 150,000 to 200,000 clones, roughly three quarters recorded once. The V gene's germline CDR1 is LNHDA and CDR2 SQIVND (reference sequence). This CDR3 contains 15 residues. V was clipped by 7 bases and J by 5 bases; unmatched bases: 12. The study, taken as a whole, reports: Researchers counted around 160 TCR beta chains as cytomegalovirus-associated. In vitro testing confirmed three CMV-associated chains as specific for CMV antigens.

For this clone: What it binds is not known.

The sequencing input was PBMCs. J is TRBJ1-1 and V is TRBV19, with 8 bases fitting TRBD1. This clonotype originated in a woman in her forties or fifties in good health and CMV-seronegative. Here the CDR3 reads CASTSRQGIGTEAFF. CDR3 sequence (DNA): TGTGCCAGTACTTCTAGACAGGGGATCGGGACTGAAGCTTTCTTT.